This TCR beta chain was recovered during a study of shared clonotypes between healthy human individuals. The CDR3 contains 19 residues. The germline gives CDR1 SEHNR, CDR2 FQNEAQ (reference sequence). After removal of 5 bases from V and 5 bases from J, the junction contained 20 bases not matched to a gene. Only in-frame clones appear in the TCRdb table, and some are missing; sequencing was by immunoSEQ multiplex PCR. The table lists 2 million to 2.5 million clones, over 90% of them singletons, with 0.35% to 0.5% in the top ten. The material sequenced was naive CD4+ T cells from PBMCs. Subset described: CD45RA+ positively selected. The rearrangement joins TRBV7-9 to TRBJ2-3; 9 positions match TRBD2. The receptor's source is a man younger than 30 in good health. Some clones in this sample may be carry-over from other donors' samples. DNA for the CDR3: TGTGCCAGCAGCCAAGGGACCGCGGGAGGGCCGATTCGTGTAGATACGCAGTATTTT. Protein product: CASSQGTAGGPIRVDTQYF.